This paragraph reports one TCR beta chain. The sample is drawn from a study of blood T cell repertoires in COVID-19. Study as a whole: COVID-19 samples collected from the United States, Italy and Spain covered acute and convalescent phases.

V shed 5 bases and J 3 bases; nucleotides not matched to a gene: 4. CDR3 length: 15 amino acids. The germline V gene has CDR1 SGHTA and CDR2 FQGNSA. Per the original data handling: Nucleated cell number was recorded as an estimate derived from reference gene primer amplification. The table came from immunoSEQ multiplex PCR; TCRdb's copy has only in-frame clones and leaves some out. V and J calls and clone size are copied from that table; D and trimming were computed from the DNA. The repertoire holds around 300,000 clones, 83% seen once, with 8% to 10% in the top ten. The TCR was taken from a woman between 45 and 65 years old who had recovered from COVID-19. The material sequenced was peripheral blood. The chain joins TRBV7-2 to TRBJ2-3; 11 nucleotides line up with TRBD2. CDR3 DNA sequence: TGTGCCAGCAGCCATCGACTAGCGGGGACAGATACGCAGTATTTT. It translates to CASSHRLAGTDTQYF.